Detailed here is one T cell receptor beta chain. This sample is part of a study of blood T cell repertoires in COVID-19. Study-level background: Material from acute and convalescent COVID-19 was sourced from the United States, Italy and Spain.

The germline V and J ends were trimmed by 0 bases and 3 bases, with 9 bases remaining between them. The CDR3 consists of 15 residues. The germline CDR1 and CDR2 sequences are MNHEY and SVGAGI. This table comes from immunoSEQ multiplex PCR, and its TCRdb copy is limited to in-frame clones, with some not included. The profile shows about 300,000 clones, roughly nine tenths of them singletons. Enrolled through a virtual design, the participants were between about 18 and 100 years of age and came from under 25 US areas. Cohorts were determined from participant-reported clinical history. Contact with a PCR-confirmed or clinician-diagnosed COVID-19 case occurred within 2 weeks of entry.

V gene TRBV6-5 combines with J gene TRBJ1-3; D possibly corresponds to TRBD1 (6 bases). The TCR was taken from a woman between 50 and 59 years old who had been exposed to COVID-19. Sequencing was performed on PBMCs or T cells enriched from blood (not recorded which). The CDR3 loop reads CASSYSFRGGNTIYF. The CDR3 DNA follows: TGTGCCAGCAGTTACTCGTTCAGGGGTGGAAACACCATATATTTT.